A single sample gave rise to the 10 T cell receptor beta chains below, sequenced in a study of cytomegalovirus exposure and HLA in healthy donors. It was with 60 Vbeta and 13 Jbeta primers that the PCR ran. The method was immunoSEQ multiplex PCR; TCRdb's version includes in-frame clones alone and lacks a portion of them. The data show around 120,000 clones, around 78% seen once. Material: PBMCs. Source of these receptors: a woman in her 50s in good health and CMV-seronegative.

CDR3 in DNA: TGTGCCAGCAGTGAAGTTTACGCGACAGAAGACACTGAAGCTTTCTTT. It translates to CASSEVYATEDTEAFF. This chain links TRBV2 with TRBJ1-1, with D possibly TRBD1 on 5 matching bases. This CDR3 contains 16 residues. The V end was cut by 1 base, the J end by 3 bases, with 15 bases between. Germline CDR1 SNHLY, CDR2 FYNNEI.

This clone occurred once. Other DNA sequences within the sample encode an identical CDR3. The chain has TRBV7-2 and TRBJ2-3; D possibly corresponds to TRBD2 (5 bases). V gave up 0 bases and J gave up 3 bases, with 10 bases separating them. Germline V CDR1 and CDR2: SGHTA, FQGNSA. The CDR3 runs 15 residues. This CDR3 is CASSLAGTSTDTQYF. The CDR3 nucleotides are TGTGCCAGCAGCTTAGCAGGAACTAGTACAGATACGCAGTATTTT.

The rearrangement uses TRBV30 and TRBJ1-1; the match to TRBD1 covers 8 bases. The V gene end was trimmed by 2 bases and the J gene end by 6 bases; junction bases not matched to a gene: 8. CDR3 length: 14 residues. Germline V gene sequence: CDR1 GTSNPN, CDR2 SVGIG (reference sequence). The DNA for the CDR3 is TGTGCCTGGAGTCTTGACAGGGGAAGGGCTGAAGCTTTCTTT. It is translated as CAWSLDRGRAEAFF.

The genes are TRBV7-8 and TRBJ2-6, with a weak D call TRBD1 (5 bases). V shed 3 bases and J shed 4 bases, with 7 bases lying between them. The CDR3 sequence is 14 residues long. Germline V gives CDR1 SGHVS, CDR2 FQNEAQ. The DNA of the CDR3 is TGTGCCAGCAGCTTGGGGCGCGGGGCCAACGTCCTGACTTTC. It is translated as CASSLGRGANVLTF.

The chain's CDR3 is CASREQGPSNQPQHF. The CDR3 nucleotides are TGTGCCAGCAGAGAACAGGGGCCTAGCAATCAGCCCCAGCATTTT. The chain couples TRBV28 to TRBJ1-5, with TRBD1 matching over 7 bases. The CDR3 totals 15 residues. V shed 6 bases, J shed 0 bases, and the junction held 5 bases outside the gene matches. Germline loops: CDR1 MDHEN, CDR2 SYDVKM.

The rearrangement links TRBV7-2 to TRBJ2-2, with 14 bases that match TRBD2. This CDR3 is 19 amino acids long. Germline V gene lookup returns CDR1 SGHTA and CDR2 FQGNSA. V was clipped by 5 bases and J by 7 bases; unmatched bases: 15. The CDR3 DNA is TGTGCCAGCAGCCAGCCGGGACAGACTAGCGGGAGGGCCGGCGGGGAGCTGTTTTTT. It encodes CASSQPGQTSGRAGGELFF. The full variable domain, rest sourced from reference TRBV7-2 and TRBJ2-2, is GAGVSQSPSNKVTEKGKDVELRCDPISGHTALYWYRQSLGQGLEFLIYFQGNSAPDKSGLPSDRFSAERTGGSVSTLTIQRTQQEDSAVYLCASSQPGQTSGRAGGELFFGEGSRLTVL.

A few counts support this clone. V and J are TRBV19 and TRBJ1-5, with a tentative D call TRBD1 (6 bases). The CDR3 is 14 residues long. The germline V gene encodes CDR1 LNHDA and CDR2 SQIVND (reference sequence). V was shortened by 6 bases and J by 4 bases, with 13 bases between the two germline ends. CDR3 region: CASSQGTPNQPQHF. In nucleotides, the CDR3 is TGTGCCAGTAGCCAAGGGACACCGAATCAGCCCCAGCATTTT. Based on the CDR3 plus reference TRBV19 and TRBJ1-5, the full variable domain is DGGITQSPKYLFRKEGQNVTLSCEQNLNHDAMYWYRQDPGQGLRLIYYSQIVNDFQKGDIAEGYSVSREKKESFPLTVTSAQKNPTAFYLCASSQGTPNQPQHFGDGTRLSIL.

This clone was counted only a few times. This sequence joins TRBV19 and TRBJ2-4; TRBD1 is a possible D gene (5 bases). V shed 3 bases and J shed 7 bases, with 7 bases lying between them. The CDR3 runs 12 residues. Germline-derived CDR1 and CDR2 are LNHDA and SQIVND (reference sequence). CDR3 protein: CASSIPGNIQYF. In nucleotides, the CDR3 is TGTGCCAGTAGTATTCCAGGGAACATTCAGTACTTC. The whole variable domain, remainder taken from reference TRBV19 and TRBJ2-4, is DGGITQSPKYLFRKEGQNVTLSCEQNLNHDAMYWYRQDPGQGLRLIYYSQIVNDFQKGDIAEGYSVSREKKESFPLTVTSAQKNPTAFYLCASSIPGNIQYFGAGTRLSVL.

In its sample, this clone was seen a few times. The chain couples TRBV4-1 to TRBJ1-1; D perhaps matches TRBD1 (6 bases). CDR1 MGHRA and CDR2 YSYEKL come from the germline V gene. V was cut by 7 bases and J by 4 bases, with 13 bases left in between. The CDR3 loop spans 13 amino acids. The CDR3 bases are TGCGCCAGCACCCACAGGGTGGGCACTGAAGCTTTCTTT. Translating gives CASTHRVGTEAFF.

To note about this clone: A junction end diverges from the germline sequence, so it may reflect a read error. Additional DNA sequences in this sample encode the identical CDR3. The chain is built from TRBV25-1 and TRBJ1-1; 10 nucleotides agree with TRBD1. The CDR3 sequence is 15 residues long. Germline CDR1 and CDR2: MGHDK and SYGVNS. The CDR3 loop is CASSPRTGGNTEAFF. In DNA, the CDR3 is TGTGCCAGCAGTCCGCGGACAGGGGGGAACACTGAAGCATTCTTT.